A single sample is the source of the 16 T cell receptor beta chains below, sequenced in a study of beta chain features in type 1 diabetes (dated by TCRdb to the late 2010s). The receptor library was made with the immunoSEQ multiplex PCR assay. The entire isolated RNA was reverse transcribed using the High Capacity cDNA Reverse Transcription Kit, and thus expressed TCRB transcripts were sequenced. The immuneACCESS repertoire file appears here via TCRdb, limited to in-frame rearrangements. These files lack a portion of the clones; in checked studies, under half of the deficit traces to unresolved V genes, and the cause of the others is not known. The sample has hundreds of thousands of clones on record, around an eighth of them singletons. The ten top clones hold approximately 0.021% of the sample. The investigation overall reported the following: Type 1 diabetes patients showed a moderate but significant shortening of TCRB CDR3 length in all four CD4+ subsets.

Antigens of these TCRs are unknown. Sequencing was carried out using naive CD4+ T cells from blood. The sample's cell subset or site, from its label and the paper: true naive CD4+ T cells. All receptors come from a man aged 18-30 years with type 1 diabetes.

This clone appeared a few times. The genes are TRBV29-1 and TRBJ2-5, with TRBD2 matching 14 bases. The CDR3 contains 14 residues. V gave up 4 bases and J gave up 5 bases; unmatched junction bases: 3. Germline lookup yields CDR1 SQVTM and CDR2 ANQGSEA. The CDR3 reads CSVGTSGGLETQYF. The CDR3 coding sequence is TGCAGCGTTGGGACTAGCGGGGGGTTGGAGACCCAGTACTTC. Full variable domain (rest looked up from reference TRBV29-1 and TRBJ2-5): SAVISQKPSRDICQRGTSLTIQCQVDSQVTMMFWYRQQPGQSLTLIATANQGSEATYESGFVIDKFPISRPNLTFSTLTVSNMSPEDSSIYLCSVGTSGGLETQYFGPGTRLLVL.

This clone was counted a few times. This chain connects TRBV7-2 to TRBJ2-2; 8 nucleotides agree with TRBD1. Germline assignment: CDR1 SGHTA and CDR2 FQGNSA. Unmatched junction bases numbered 11, after V lost 5 bases and J lost 6 bases. CDR3 size: 16 residues. The CDR3 spells CASSAHQGAIAGELFF. The CDR3 DNA reads TGTGCCAGCAGCGCTCACCAGGGGGCGATTGCCGGGGAGCTGTTTTTT.

This sequence joins TRBV29-1 and TRBJ1-1; a weak D match, TRBD1 (6 bases). V was pared by 5 bases and J by 4 bases, with 11 bases between. Germline lookup yields CDR1 SQVTM and CDR2 ANQGSEA. The CDR3 spans 12 residues. CDR3 region: CSVSKQGTEAFF. The CDR3 DNA reads TGCAGCGTTTCCAAACAGGGCACTGAAGCTTTCTTT.

This clone has only one observation. The chain joins TRBV27 to TRBJ1-2; 9 bases align to TRBD1. The CDR3 covers 16 residues. Germline V gene sequence: CDR1 MNHEY, CDR2 SMNVEV (reference sequence). V lost 0 bases, J lost 1 base, and 3 bases stayed unmatched. CDR3 sequence reads: CASSLSSGQGNYGYTF. The CDR3 nucleotides are TGTGCCAGCAGTTTATCCTCGGGACAGGGTAACTATGGCTACACCTTC.

The chain combines TRBV11-2 with TRBJ1-2; D ambiguous. The germline V gene encodes CDR1 SGHAT and CDR2 FQNNGV. CDR3 length: 14 residues. V was pared by 1 base and J by 4 bases, with 10 bases between. This CDR3 reads CASSLGRQFYGYTF. In nucleotides, the CDR3 is TGTGCCAGCAGCTTAGGGAGGCAGTTCTATGGCTACACCTTC.

This clone was counted a single time. The chain has TRBV18 and TRBJ2-1; 13 nucleotides match TRBD2. Germline loops: CDR1 KGHSH, CDR2 LQKENI. V gave up 3 bases and J gave up 3 bases; unmatched junction bases: 8. This CDR3 is 18 amino acids long. The CDR3 DNA reads TGTGCCAGCTCACCTTTGACTAGCGGGGGGACCTACTACAATGAGCAGTTCTTC. Encoded protein: CASSPLTSGGTYYNEQFF.

This rearrangement joins TRBV12-5 to TRBJ2-5; possible D gene TRBD2, 5 bases. The V gene lost 0 bases and the J gene lost 7 bases, with 15 bases spanning the gap. This CDR3 is built from 15 residues. Germline V lookup: CDR1 LGHNT, CDR2 FRNRAP. CDR3 residues: CASGLVIASEGTQYF. The CDR3 DNA is TGTGCTAGTGGTTTGGTAATAGCGTCCGAAGGGACCCAGTACTTC.

The rearrangement joins TRBV9 to TRBJ1-6; TRBD1 might be the D (6 bases). Germline V lookup: CDR1 SGDLS, CDR2 YYNGEE. With 6 bases removed from V and 7 bases from J, the gap between germline ends came to 11 bases. This CDR3 is 13 amino acids long. CDR3: CASTRGANSPLHF. CDR3 bases: TGTGCCAGCACCCGGGGGGCGAATTCACCCCTCCACTTT.

The chain carries TRBV30 and TRBJ1-2; D is possibly TRBD1 (5 bases). The CDR3 totals 12 residues. Trimming took off 2 bases at V and 4 bases at J, with 8 bases between the two ends. Germline CDR1 reads GTSNPN; CDR2 reads SVGIG (reference sequence). DNA of the CDR3: TGTGCCTGGAGTCCGGGACCCTATGGCTACACCTTC. Protein sequence: CAWSPGPYGYTF.

This chain uses TRBV11-3 with TRBJ1-1, with 8 bases matching TRBD1. V shed 3 bases, J shed 3 bases, and the junction held 3 bases outside the gene matches. The CDR3 is made up of 14 amino acids. CDR1 and CDR2 from the germline V gene are SGHNT and YENEEA. The CDR3 DNA reads TGTGCCAGCAGCTTCGGACAGGGAGACACTGAAGCTTTCTTT. Its translation is CASSFGQGDTEAFF.

V usage is TRBV6-5 and J usage is TRBJ2-7; 7 nucleotides line up with TRBD2. The germline gives CDR1 MNHEY, CDR2 SVGAGI. With V trimmed by 11 bases and J by 6 bases, 10 bases remained unmatched. The CDR3 has 12 residues. The chain's CDR3 is CASSGTTTEQYF. DNA of the CDR3: TGTGCCTCCTCCGGGACTACAACCGAGCAGTACTTC.

V is TRBV5-1 and J is TRBJ2-3; TRBD2 agrees at 8 bases. CDR1 is SGHRS, CDR2 YFSETQ, per germline. The CDR3 consists of 14 residues. The ends lost 6 bases at V and 0 bases at J; junction bases unmatched: 3. The CDR3 reads CASTERESTDTQYF. CDR3 in DNA: TGCGCCAGCACCGAGCGGGAGAGCACAGATACGCAGTATTTT.

The V gene is TRBV7-9, the J gene TRBJ1-6; 9 bases line up with TRBD1. V lost 1 base and J lost 10; bases outside the gene matches: 5. The CDR3 extends over 15 amino acids. Per the germline V gene, CDR1 is SEHNR and CDR2 is FQNEAQ (reference sequence). The CDR3 sequence: CASSLEGQGQSPLHF. The CDR3 nucleotides are TGTGCCAGCAGCTTAGAGGGACAGGGACAATCACCCCTCCACTTT.

The CDR3 DNA reads TGTGCCAGTAGTACTCCGACAGGGGCCGAGCAGTACTTC. Translated: CASSTPTGAEQYF. This chain connects TRBV19 to TRBJ2-7; TRBD1 matches at 8 bases. CDR3 length: 13 amino acids. V lost 4 bases to trimming and J lost 6 bases; unmatched junction nucleotides: 5. Looked up from germline, CDR1 is LNHDA and CDR2 is SQIVND (reference sequence).

This clone was recorded a few times. The chain recombines TRBV18 with TRBJ2-7, with TRBD2 identical over 8 bases. The CDR3 contains 14 residues. Germline lookup yields CDR1 KGHSH and CDR2 LQKENI. V was clipped by 3 bases and J by 3 bases; unmatched bases: 4. The DNA of the CDR3 is TGTGCCAGCTCACCCGGGGCGGGGGGCTACGAGCAGTACTTC. This translates into CASSPGAGGYEQYF.

This clone was picked up a small number of times. The rearrangement links TRBV5-1 to TRBJ2-4; 8 bases line up with TRBD1. The germline V gene encodes CDR1 SGHRS and CDR2 YFSETQ. The CDR3 is 14 amino acids. Trimming took 4 bases from V and 9 from J; bases not matched to a gene: 9. This CDR3 reads CASSPQGAQGIQYF. The DNA of the CDR3 is TGCGCCAGCAGCCCGCAGGGGGCTCAAGGCATTCAGTACTTC.